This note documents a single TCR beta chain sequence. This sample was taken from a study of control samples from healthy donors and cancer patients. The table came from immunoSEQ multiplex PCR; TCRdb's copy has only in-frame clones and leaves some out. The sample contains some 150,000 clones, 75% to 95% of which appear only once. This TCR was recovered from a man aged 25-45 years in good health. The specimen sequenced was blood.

The CDR3 nucleotides read TGTGCCAGCAGTGTTGAAGTCGGCCGCACAGATACGCAGTATTTT. It yields the protein CASSVEVGRTDTQYF. The rearrangement links TRBV27 to TRBJ2-3, with D unresolved. Germline V CDR1 and CDR2: MNHEY, SMNVEV (reference sequence). Trimming cost V 5 bases and J 1 base, with 13 bases left between them. The CDR3 extends over 15 amino acids.